This T cell receptor (beta chain) is from a study of OX40 agonist ivuxolimab in advanced cancers. Overall study context: Eligibility rules accepted prior anti-PD-1, anti-PD-L1 or anti-CTLA-4 therapy, and roughly 40% had some.

In its sample, this clone was seen once. The antigen remains unidentified. This CDR3 spans 15 amino acids. The germline CDR1 and CDR2 sequences are LGHNA and YSLEER. The V gene lost 2 bases and the J gene lost 12 bases, with 19 bases spanning the gap. Study observations and caveats: The work left the antigen specificity of expanded peripheral T cells undetermined. The CD4+ and CD8+ T cells in the blood had expanded clonally by week 6 at 0.1 to 3.0 mg/kg.

Using immunoSEQ multiplex PCR, the repertoire was profiled, and TCRdb retains in-frame clones only, with some absent. The sample holds about 29,000 clones; approximately 90% are singletons and the top ten take roughly a tenth. This receptor was identified in an adult with an advanced solid tumor such as melanoma, head and neck, liver or kidney cancer. The chain uses TRBV4-3 and TRBJ1-4; weak D call: TRBD1 (5 bases). Sequenced here: CD4+ or CD8+ T cells sorted from blood, sampled in a trial of the OX40 agonist ivuxolimab. CDR3 amino acids: CASSQSPGAPGELFF. In DNA form, the CDR3 reads TGCGCCAGCAGCCAATCGCCCGGGGCGCCGGGGGAACTGTTTTTT.